Shown below are 32 T cell receptor beta chains from a single sample sequenced in a study of CD8+ T cells in alopecia areata (dated 2018 in TCRdb). Read against the paper, the sample's time point label means: around 4 weeks on oral tofacitinib. The sample's treatment or condition label, decoded: oral pan-JAK inhibitor, 5-10 mg twice daily. Library method: the immunoSEQ multiplex PCR assay. RNA was extracted from all samples and reverse transcribed into cDNA as template for TCR sequencing. The clones in this table, taken by TCRdb from immuneACCESS, are in-frame only. Not every clone is retained; where verified, under half of the shortfall comes from an unresolved V gene, and the cause of the rest is unknown. Within this sample are about 190,000 clones, with 55% to 70% of them counted one time only. The top ten constitute 0.65% to 0.7% of the sample. The starting material was CD4+ T cells sorted from blood, obtained at week 4, from a patient treated with tofacitinib. The origin of the receptors is a human donor with alopecia areata.

The chain employs TRBV4-1 and TRBJ2-7, with TRBD2 matching over 11 bases. With 0 bases clipped from V and 2 bases from J, the junction kept 3 bases outside the gene matches. From germline, CDR1 is MGHRA and CDR2 YSYEKL. The CDR3 length is 16 residues. The CDR3 DNA follows: TGCGCCAGCAGCCAAGATATGGGACTAGCGGCCTACGAGCAGTACTTC. This sequence encodes CASSQDMGLAAYEQYF.

J is TRBJ2-2 and V is TRBV4-3, with D unclear. From germline, CDR1 is LGHNA and CDR2 YSLEER. Deletions cut 1 base from V and 0 bases from J, with 9 bases between. The CDR3 consists of 16 residues. The CDR3 bases are TGCGCCAGCAGCCAAGGTCTGAGGTCGAACACCGGGGAGCTGTTTTTT. Translation gives CASSQGLRSNTGELFF.

The V call is TRBV5-1, the J call TRBJ2-5; the D is unclear. The CDR3 extends over 15 amino acids. In germline, CDR1 is SGHRS, CDR2 YFSETQ. V was cut by 3 bases and J by 5 bases, with 17 bases left in between. DNA of the CDR3: TGCGCCAGCAGCTCGGGCCACCAAATGGGGGAGACCCAGTACTTC. Translation gives CASSSGHQMGETQYF.

The CDR3 loop reads CASSPRLATTQYF. The DNA for the CDR3 is TGTGCCAGCAGCCCAAGACTAGCTACTACGCAGTATTTT. This chain links TRBV11-2 with TRBJ2-3; TRBD2 matches at 7 bases. Germline CDR1 is SGHAT and CDR2 is FQNNGV. Losses at the gene ends were 5 bases for V and 8 bases for J; bases not matched to a gene: 7. CDR3 length: 13 amino acids. Supplemented by reference TRBV11-2 and TRBJ2-3, the full variable domain reads EAGVAQSPRYKIIEKRQSVAFWCNPISGHATLYWYQQILGQGPKLLIQFQNNGVVDDSQLPKDRFSAERLKGVDSTLKIQPAKLEDSAVYLCASSPRLATTQYFGPGTRLTVL.

This clone was counted a single time. The genes are TRBV4-2 and TRBJ1-2; D is uncertain. V was pared by 1 base and J by 4 bases, with 10 bases between. Per germline, CDR1 LGHNA and CDR2 YNFKEQ. CDR3 length: 14 residues. CDR3 bases: TGTGCCAGCAGCCAAGGGATGACCTCCTATGGCTACACCTTC. Amino acid sequence: CASSQGMTSYGYTF.

This clone has more than one count but fewer than ten. V gene TRBV5-1 combines with J gene TRBJ2-7; D not certain. Looked up from germline, CDR1 is SGHRS and CDR2 is YFSETQ. The CDR3 totals 12 residues. V lost 3 bases, J lost 3 bases, and 7 bases lay in between. The CDR3 DNA sequence: TGCGCCAGCAGCTATGACTTCTACGAGCAGTACTTC. Protein: CASSYDFYEQYF. Combining the CDR3 with reference TRBV5-1 and TRBJ2-7 gives the whole variable domain KAGVTQTPRYLIKTRGQQVTLSCSPISGHRSVSWYQQTPGQGLQFLFEYFSETQRNKGNFPGRFSGRQFSNSRSEMNVSTLELGDSALYLCASSYDFYEQYFGPGTRLTVT.

J is TRBJ2-7 and V is TRBV27; D is unclear. Germline-derived CDR1 and CDR2 are MNHEY and SMNVEV (reference sequence). The CDR3 consists of 12 residues. The CDR3 is CGQKDELYEQYF. CDR3 coding DNA: TGTGGGCAAAAGGACGAACTCTACGAGCAGTACTTC.

V is TRBV7-3 and J is TRBJ2-3, with D perhaps matching TRBD1 (5 bases). The CDR3 consists of 14 residues. From germline, CDR1 is SGHTA and CDR2 FQGTGA. The V and J ends lost 5 bases and 1 base respectively, with 10 bases between them. The CDR3, as DNA: TGTGCCAGCAGCGTCCTAGGGGGCACAGATACGCAGTATTTT. It specifies CASSVLGGTDTQYF.

The sample holds a few counts of this clone. The chain carries TRBV2 and TRBJ2-2, with D possibly TRBD2 on 6 matching bases. The CDR3 runs 14 residues. The germline CDR1 and CDR2 sequences are SNHLY and FYNNEI. V was pared by 10 bases and J by 5 bases, with 17 bases between. The CDR3 loop reads CANGDSGRTGELFF. In DNA, the CDR3 is TGTGCCAATGGGGACTCCGGCAGGACCGGGGAGCTGTTTTTT.

This clone was picked up a small number of times. The V and J genes are TRBV6-5 and TRBJ2-7, with D perhaps matching TRBD1 (5 bases). CDR1 is MNHEY and CDR2 is SVGAGI in the germline V gene. The V end lost 8 bases, the J end lost 1 base, and 15 bases lay between the germline ends. This CDR3 has 14 amino acids. For the CDR3, the DNA is TGTGCCAGCGGGAACGTTCAGGGTTCCTACGAGCAGTACTTC. Its protein product is CASGNVQGSYEQYF.

This clone turned up a few times. The rearrangement joins TRBV2 to TRBJ1-3; TRBD1 matches at 8 bases. V lost 6 bases and J lost 0; bases outside the gene matches: 1. The CDR3 spans 14 residues. Germline CDR1 is SNHLY and CDR2 is FYNNEI. CDR3 coding DNA: TGTGCCAGCAGGGGACAGGCCTCTGGAAACACCATATATTTT. It specifies CASRGQASGNTIYF.

This clone was seen only a few times. The chain has TRBV2 and TRBJ2-5; D ambiguous. This CDR3 has 11 amino acids. Germline CDR1 SNHLY, CDR2 FYNNEI. The V end was cut by 8 bases, the J end by 0 bases, with 4 bases between. CDR3 coding DNA: TGTGCCAGCGCCAACCAAGAGACCCAGTACTTC. It codes for CASANQETQYF.

The gene calls are TRBV9 and TRBJ2-5; 11 bases match TRBD1. V was clipped by 7 bases and J by 2 bases; unmatched bases: 4. CDR3 length: 14 amino acids. Germline V gene data show CDR1 as SGDLS and CDR2 as YYNGEE. CDR3 bases: TGTGCCAGCTCCCGGGACAGGGGGCAAGAGACCCAGTACTTC. Protein product: CASSRDRGQETQYF.

The chain combines TRBV6-1 with TRBJ1-5; D gene unclear. Trimming removed 0 bases at V and 2 bases at J, with 8 bases between. This CDR3 has 15 amino acids. The germline V gene has CDR1 MNHNS and CDR2 SASEGT. CDR3 in amino acids: CASSEAHLGNQPQHF. The CDR3 DNA sequence: TGTGCCAGCAGTGAAGCGCATTTGGGCAATCAGCCCCAGCATTTT.

CDR3 in DNA: TGTGCCAGCATCCCCAACGGGCTTGCTCAGCCCCAGCATTTT. It is translated as CASIPNGLAQPQHF. V gene TRBV6-1 combines with J gene TRBJ1-5; D ambiguous. The CDR3 sequence is 14 residues long. From germline, CDR1 is MNHNS and CDR2 SASEGT. With 7 bases removed from V and 6 bases from J, the gap between germline ends came to 16 bases.

This chain connects TRBV29-1 to TRBJ2-3, with unresolved D. CDR3 size: 11 residues. V was pared by 3 bases and J by 7 bases, with 8 bases between. Germline values: CDR1 SQVTM, CDR2 ANQGSEA. CDR3 nucleotides: TGCAGCGTTGAGCTTAGGAATACGCAGTATTTT. Translating it yields CSVELRNTQYF.

The rearrangement uses TRBV29-1 and TRBJ1-2; TRBD1 might be the D (5 bases). The V end lost 7 bases, the J end lost 2 bases, and 17 bases lay between the germline ends. This CDR3 has 14 amino acids. Germline V gene data show CDR1 as SQVTM and CDR2 as ANQGSEA. The CDR3 bases are TGCAGCGCCAATCGCGCCCCAGGGAACTATGGCTACACCTTC. It encodes CSANRAPGNYGYTF.

This chain joins TRBV29-1 and TRBJ2-3, with TRBD1 matching over 10 bases. Germline V gene lookup returns CDR1 SQVTM and CDR2 ANQGSEA. Trimming took 3 bases from V and 3 from J; bases not matched to a gene: 9. This CDR3 comprises 16 residues. The CDR3 loop is CSVERDRGLRTDTQYF. DNA for the CDR3: TGCAGCGTTGAGAGGGACAGGGGCCTTCGAACAGATACGCAGTATTTT.

The V call is TRBV5-1, the J call TRBJ2-3, with a weak D call TRBD2 (5 bases). The V gene lost 2 bases and the J gene lost 1 base, with 11 bases spanning the gap. CDR1 SGHRS and CDR2 YFSETQ come from the germline V gene. The CDR3 totals 15 residues. The CDR3 protein is CASSFRLEGTDTQYF. CDR3 bases: TGCGCCAGCAGCTTTCGGCTGGAGGGCACAGATACGCAGTATTTT.

The chain is built from TRBV2 and TRBJ1-1; D ambiguous. Trimming stripped 0 bases from V and 8 bases from J, with 4 bases between. Per germline, CDR1 SNHLY and CDR2 FYNNEI. The CDR3 is 11 amino acids. CDR3 region: CASSEASEAFF. CDR3 coding DNA: TGTGCCAGCAGTGAAGCAAGCGAAGCTTTCTTT.

The gene calls are TRBV23-1 and TRBJ1-1; no reliable D call. TRBV23-1 has ORF status, its function being uncertain. The CDR3 spans 14 residues. V was pared by 2 bases and J by 1 base, with 8 bases between. CDR3: CASSQNATNTEAFF. CDR3 sequence (DNA): TGCGCCAGCAGTCAAAATGCGACGAACACTGAAGCTTTCTTT.

The V gene is TRBV29-1, the J gene TRBJ1-1, with 7 bases aligning to TRBD1. The V gene's germline CDR1 is SQVTM and CDR2 ANQGSEA. J was trimmed by 4 bases and V by 4 bases; bases with no gene match: 9. The CDR3 spans 14 residues. The CDR3 spells CSVVVDRVITEAFF. DNA for the CDR3: TGCAGCGTTGTGGTAGACAGGGTCATCACTGAAGCTTTCTTT. Based on the CDR3 plus reference TRBV29-1 and TRBJ1-1, the full variable domain is SAVISQKPSRDICQRGTSLTIQCQVDSQVTMMFWYRQQPGQSLTLIATANQGSEATYESGFVIDKFPISRPNLTFSTLTVSNMSPEDSSIYLCSVVVDRVITEAFFGQGTRLTVV.

V gene TRBV4-3 combines with J gene TRBJ1-4; D unresolved. The V and J ends lost 5 bases and 6 bases respectively, with 10 bases between them. Germline V lookup: CDR1 LGHNA, CDR2 YSLEER. This CDR3 spans 13 amino acids. CDR3 in amino acids: CASSEREDEKLFF. CDR3 nucleotide sequence: TGCGCCAGCAGCGAAAGGGAGGATGAAAAACTGTTTTTT.

The chain is built from TRBV29-1 and TRBJ1-4; D is perhaps TRBD1 (5 bases). Between the trimmed V and J ends, which lost 5 bases and 5 bases, there was a span of 21 bases. Germline V gene data show CDR1 as SQVTM and CDR2 as ANQGSEA. This CDR3 has 16 amino acids. CDR3 protein: CSVWDPHSQGNEKLFF. CDR3 in DNA: TGCAGCGTTTGGGACCCACATTCGCAAGGAAATGAAAAACTGTTTTTT.

V and J are TRBV7-2 and TRBJ1-2; D is perhaps TRBD1 (5 bases). CDR3 length: 15 residues. V shed 0 bases and J shed 4 bases, with 12 bases lying between them. Germline values: CDR1 SGHTA, CDR2 FQGNSA. This CDR3 is CASSLASGQGYGYTF. The CDR3 DNA follows: TGTGCCAGCAGCTTAGCGTCGGGGCAAGGCTATGGCTACACCTTC.

This clone was seen only once. The DNA for the CDR3 is TGTGCCAGCAGCGTAGAAGGGTTGCCAGATACGCAGTATTTT. Amino acid sequence: CASSVEGLPDTQYF. The chain employs TRBV9 and TRBJ2-3, with unresolved D. Per the germline V gene, CDR1 is SGDLS and CDR2 is YYNGEE. The ends were cut back, 0 bases at V and 4 bases at J, with 9 bases in the middle. The CDR3 extends over 14 amino acids.

The V and J genes are TRBV28 and TRBJ2-5; D unclear. Germline lookup yields CDR1 MDHEN and CDR2 SYDVKM. The CDR3 is 12 amino acids. V lost 3 bases and J 5 bases, leaving 7 bases between the germline ends. CDR3 residues: CASSLPRETQYF. CDR3 DNA sequence: TGTGCCAGCAGTTTGCCCCGTGAGACCCAGTACTTC.

This sequence joins TRBV7-2 and TRBJ1-1; D may be TRBD1 (5 bases). V shed 2 bases and J shed 4 bases, with 14 bases lying between them. Germline values: CDR1 SGHTA, CDR2 FQGNSA. The CDR3 is 15 amino acids. The CDR3 sequence: CASSLLSGAGTEAFF. The DNA of the CDR3 is TGTGCCAGCAGCTTACTATCCGGGGCGGGCACTGAAGCTTTCTTT.

This clone was picked up one time. CDR3 DNA sequence: TGTGCCAGCAGCCTCCTTGGACCTACCCCCTATGGCTACACCTTC. It specifies CASSLLGPTPYGYTF. The chain employs TRBV6-5 and TRBJ1-2; unclear D gene. The CDR3 is 15 residues long. Germline V lookup: CDR1 MNHEY, CDR2 SVGAGI. Trimming pared 6 bases from V and 4 bases from J, leaving 18 bases between.

The chain has TRBV20-1 and TRBJ2-7; TRBD1 agrees at 7 bases. In germline, CDR1 is DFQATT, CDR2 SNEGSKA (reference sequence). This CDR3 contains 10 residues. V lost 7 bases, J lost 4 bases, and 1 base stayed unmatched. In DNA, the CDR3 is TGCAGTGGACAGGGTTACGAGCAGTACTTC. This sequence encodes CSGQGYEQYF.

There are a few counts of this clone. This chain joins TRBV30 and TRBJ1-1, with a tentative D call TRBD1 (6 bases). The germline V gene has CDR1 GTSNPN and CDR2 SVGIG (reference sequence). The CDR3 runs 15 residues. Trimming removed 4 bases at V and 1 base at J, with 16 bases between. The CDR3 is CAWTPGTGANTEAFF. The CDR3 nucleotides are TGTGCCTGGACTCCCGGGACGGGGGCGAACACTGAAGCTTTCTTT.

This chain uses TRBV5-4 with TRBJ2-3; TRBD2 might be the D (5 bases). Germline-derived CDR1 and CDR2 are SGHNT and YYREEE (reference sequence). Trimming pared 0 bases from V and 5 bases from J, leaving 19 bases between. There are 17 residues in the CDR3. The CDR3, as DNA: TGTGCCAGCAGCTTGGGTCTATCCCGAGCGGAAAAAGATACGCAGTATTTT. Its protein product is CASSLGLSRAEKDTQYF. The variable domain in full, with the rest retrieved from reference TRBV5-4 and TRBJ2-3, is ETGVTQSPTHLIKTRGQQVTLRCSSQSGHNTVSWYQQALGQGPQFIFQYYREEENGRGNFPPRFSGLQFPNYSSELNVNALELDDSALYLCASSLGLSRAEKDTQYFGPGTRLTVL.